This T cell receptor (beta chain) was sequenced in a study of blood T cell repertoires in COVID-19. Study details: Researchers got acute and convalescent COVID-19 samples from the United States, Italy and Spain. PBMCs, B-cell-depleted T cells, or T cells provided the cDNA or gDNA that made up the material.

CDR1 is SGHTA and CDR2 is FQGNSA in the germline V gene. The CDR3 has 15 residues. The V segment lost 6 bases and the J segment 5 bases; nucleotides outside the gene matches: 7. This table comes from immunoSEQ multiplex PCR, and its TCRdb copy is limited to in-frame clones, with some not included. Among under 250,000 clones listed, roughly 82% were seen once. V and J are TRBV7-2 and TRBJ2-2; 9 bases agree with TRBD2. This sequence was found in a woman aged 70-85 years with acute or convalescent COVID-19. Sequencing input: peripheral blood. The CDR3 sequence: CASRPAGGRTGELFF. In DNA, the CDR3 is TGTGCCAGCAGGCCGGCGGGGGGGCGAACCGGGGAGCTGTTTTTT.